What follows describes a single T cell receptor (beta chain). The data stem from a study of blood T cell repertoires in COVID-19. Study information: From the United States, Italy and Spain came samples of acute and convalescent COVID-19. Sources were T cells, B-cell-depleted T cells, or PBMCs; the material itself was cDNA or gDNA.

Assay used: immunoSEQ multiplex PCR; TCRdb lists only in-frame clones, some missing. In the table there are roughly 130,000 clones, around nine tenths of which are singletons. The V and J ends lost 3 bases and 7 bases respectively, with 18 bases between them. The CDR3 extends over 15 amino acids. Germline V gene lookup returns CDR1 KGHSH and CDR2 LQKENI. This clonotype was sampled from a man in his forties or fifties with active COVID-19. This chain links TRBV18 with TRBJ1-1, with TRBD1 as a possible D gene (6 bases). Sequencing was carried out using peripheral blood. CDR3 protein: CASSPNGTPQGEAFF. In DNA form, the CDR3 reads TGTGCCAGCTCACCTAACGGGACACCACAAGGTGAAGCTTTCTTT.